This T cell receptor (beta chain) was recorded in a study of cytomegalovirus exposure and HLA in healthy donors. Repertoires were generated with immunoSEQ multiplex PCR, while TCRdb's copy carries only in-frame clones and drops some. The data contain 120,000 or so clones, around 90% of them singletons. As to this clone: Germline is not matched at one junction end, which may reflect a read error.

Sequencing was carried out using PBMCs. The TCR originated in a woman aged 18-29 years in good health and CMV-seronegative.

CDR3 loop: CASSLGQGGDEQFF. The DNA of the CDR3 is TGTGCTAGCAGCTTAGGACAGGGTGGAGATGAGCAGTTCTTC. This chain links TRBV7-7 with TRBJ2-1; 8 positions agree with TRBD1. Per the germline V gene, CDR1 is SSHAT and CDR2 is FNYEAQ (reference sequence). The length of the CDR3 is 14 residues.